The rows below give T cell receptor beta chains drawn from one sample of a study of Ad26.COV2.S vaccination and SARS-CoV-2 variants. Repertoires were generated with immunoSEQ multiplex PCR, while TCRdb's copy carries only in-frame clones and drops some. The data show 300,000 to 400,000 clones, 85% to 90% seen once. The sequencing used peripheral blood, collected in a trial of Ad26.COV2.S vaccine versus placebo. These receptors originate from a person aged 18 to 59 who received the Ad26.COV2.S COVID-19 vaccine or a placebo. CDR3s include the opening cysteine and the closing phenylalanine or tryptophan. A D gene is named only where the DNA matches it firmly. The listing skips clone size in some rows; elsewhere it reads once, few, many or a size class.

cdr3_aa,cdr3_nt,d_call,clone_size,v_call,j_call
CASSSRTGFFHEQYF,TGTGCCAGCAGTTCCCGGACAGGATTTTTCCACGAGCAGTACTTC,TRBD1,NA,TRBV6-5,TRBJ2-7
CASRTGGTTNEKLFF,TGTGCCAGCAGGACAGGGGGGACTACTAATGAAAAACTGTTTTTT,TRBD1,NA,TRBV28,TRBJ1-4
CASSQDTAPHYEQYF,TGTGCCAGCAGCCAAGACACCGCCCCCCACTACGAGCAGTACTTC,NA,NA,TRBV14,TRBJ2-7
CASSRGLAGGGEQFF,TGCGCCAGCAGCCGCGGACTAGCGGGAGGCGGGGAGCAGTTCTTC,TRBD2,NA,TRBV5-1,TRBJ2-1
CASSPGQFVTEAFF,TGTGCCAGCAGCCCCGGACAGTTCGTCACTGAAGCTTTCTTT,NA,NA,TRBV5-4,TRBJ1-1
CASSLGARGNTIYF,TGTGCCAGCAGCTTGGGGGCTCGTGGAAACACCATATATTTT,NA,NA,TRBV7-2,TRBJ1-3
CASSITADEKLFF,TGTGCCAGTAGTATTACAGCAGATGAAAAACTGTTTTTT,NA,few,TRBV19,TRBJ1-4
CATRIDRASTDTQYF,TGTGCCACCCGGATAGACAGGGCTAGCACAGATACGCAGTATTTT,TRBD1,NA,TRBV19,TRBJ2-3
CASSLGGLAGGDNEQFF,TGTGCCAGCAGCTTAGGAGGGCTAGCGGGGGGAGATAATGAGCAGTTCTTC,TRBD2,NA,TRBV13,TRBJ2-1
CASRSPGQGRNEQFF,TGTGCCAGCAGGTCCCCGGGACAGGGGAGGAATGAGCAGTTCTTC,TRBD1,NA,TRBV27,TRBJ2-1
CSVERPGQGMETQYF,TGCAGCGTTGAAAGGCCGGGACAGGGGATGGAGACCCAGTACTTC,TRBD1,NA,TRBV29-1,TRBJ2-5
CASSEGEQYF,TGTGCCAGCAGTGAGGGCGAGCAGTACTTC,NA,NA,TRBV6-1,TRBJ2-7
CAISEGGLAGETQYF,TGTGCCATCAGTGAGGGCGGACTAGCGGGAGAGACCCAGTACTTC,TRBD2,NA,TRBV10-3,TRBJ2-5
CATGGPSVHEQFF,TGTGCCACCGGAGGGCCATCGGTGCATGAGCAGTTCTTC,NA,NA,TRBV3-1/TRBV3-2,TRBJ2-1
CASSVLSGRASEQYF,TGTGCCAGTAGTGTATTAAGCGGGAGGGCCAGCGAGCAGTACTTC,TRBD2,NA,TRBV19,TRBJ2-7
CASSGRAGYTEAFF,TGTGCCAGCAGCGGCCGGGCGGGGTACACTGAAGCTTTCTTT,NA,NA,TRBV3-1/TRBV3-2,TRBJ1-1